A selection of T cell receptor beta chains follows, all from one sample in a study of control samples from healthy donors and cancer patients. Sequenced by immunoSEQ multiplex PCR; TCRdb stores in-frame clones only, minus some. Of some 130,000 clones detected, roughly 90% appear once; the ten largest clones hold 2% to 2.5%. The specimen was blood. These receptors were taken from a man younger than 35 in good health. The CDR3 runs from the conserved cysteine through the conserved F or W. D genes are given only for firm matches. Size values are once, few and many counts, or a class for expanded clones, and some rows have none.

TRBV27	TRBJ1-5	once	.	TGTGCCAGCAGCCGGGGGGGAAATCAGCCCCAGCATTTT	CASSRGGNQPQHF
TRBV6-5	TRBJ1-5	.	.	TGTGCCAGCAGTTCCGGGACCGATAGCAATCAGCCCCAGCATTTT	CASSSGTDSNQPQHF
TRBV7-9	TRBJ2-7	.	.	TGTGCCAGCAGCTGGAATTCAGTGTTCTACGAGCAGTACTTC	CASSWNSVFYEQYF
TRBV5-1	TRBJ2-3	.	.	TGCGCCAGCAGCTTGGGGGACCCCAAGGGGGGTACGCAGTATTTT	CASSLGDPKGGTQYF
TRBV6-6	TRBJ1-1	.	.	TGTGCCAGCAGTTCCCATGACCGACCGAACACTGAAGCTTTCTTT	CASSSHDRPNTEAFF
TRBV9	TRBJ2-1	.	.	TGTGCCAGCAGCGTAGAAGATGGCAGCAGGACCTACAATGAGCAGTTCTTC	CASSVEDGSRTYNEQFF
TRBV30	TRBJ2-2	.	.	TGTGCCTGGAGTGTACGAGGCCAGGGGCACACCGGGGAGCTGTTTTTT	CAWSVRGQGHTGELFF
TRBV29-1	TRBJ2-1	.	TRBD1	TGCAGCGTTGGAGAAGACAGGGGGATTGAGCAGTTCTTC	CSVGEDRGIEQFF
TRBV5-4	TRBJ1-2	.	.	TGTGCCAGCAGCTTGAGGGCAGAGGGGTATGGCTACACCTTC	CASSLRAEGYGYTF
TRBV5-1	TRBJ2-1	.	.	TGCGCCAGCAGCTCAGACGATGAGCAGTTCTTC	CASSSDDEQFF
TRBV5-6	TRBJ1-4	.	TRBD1	TGTGCCAGCAGTCTCCCGGGACAGGGGGAACATGAAAAACTGTTTTTT	CASSLPGQGEHEKLFF
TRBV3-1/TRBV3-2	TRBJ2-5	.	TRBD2	TGTGCCAGCAGCCAAGGCGGGGGGCCCATGGGGACCCAGTACTTC	CASSQGGGPMGTQYF
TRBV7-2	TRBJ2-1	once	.	TGTGCCAGCAGCTTAGGGCCGACAGTGAGGGAGTTCTTC	CASSLGPTVREFF
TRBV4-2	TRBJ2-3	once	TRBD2	TGTGCCAGCAGCCAAGAGATTAGCGGGGGGGCCGATACGCAGTATTTT	CASSQEISGGADTQYF
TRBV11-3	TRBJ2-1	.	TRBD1	TGTGCCAGCAGTACTATAGGGGGCCCTTACAATGAGCAGTTCTTC	CASSTIGGPYNEQFF
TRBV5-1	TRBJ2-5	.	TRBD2	TGCGCCAGCAGCCTTGGGGCTAGCGGGGAAGAGACCCAGTACTTC	CASSLGASGEETQYF
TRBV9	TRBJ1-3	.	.	TGTGCCAGCAGCGACCGGGACGGGTCGTGGAACACCATATATTTT	CASSDRDGSWNTIYF
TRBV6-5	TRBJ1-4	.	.	TGTGCCAGCAGCACAGGGACCGTAGAAAAACTGTTTTTT	CASSTGTVEKLFF
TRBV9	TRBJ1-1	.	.	TGTGCCAGCAGCACCCGGGAAGGACTTCTCACTGAAGCTTTCTTT	CASSTREGLLTEAFF
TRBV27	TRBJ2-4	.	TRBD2	TGTGCCAGCAGTCCAAGATCTAGCGGGGTCTGGCCAAAAAACATTCAGTACTTC	CASSPRSSGVWPKNIQYF
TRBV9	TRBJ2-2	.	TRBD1	TGTGCCAGCAGCCGGGACAGGTGGGCCGGGGAGCTGTTTTTT	CASSRDRWAGELFF
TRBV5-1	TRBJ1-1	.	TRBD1	TGCGCCAGCAGCTACCGGGGACAGTTGAACACTGAAGCTTTCTTT	CASSYRGQLNTEAFF
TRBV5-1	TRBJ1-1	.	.	TGCGCCAGCAGCCGGACGGGACTTAACACTGAAGCTTTCTTT	CASSRTGLNTEAFF
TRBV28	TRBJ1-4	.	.	TGTGCCAGCAGCCGAAGGACAGAACTGTTTTTT	CASSRRTELFF
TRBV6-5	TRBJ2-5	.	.	TGTGCCAGCAAAAGGGGCGGTGAGACCCAGTACTTC	CASKRGGETQYF
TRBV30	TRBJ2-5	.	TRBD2	TGTGCCTGGAGTAACTTGGCGGGGGGATTGGAGACCCAGTACTTC	CAWSNLAGGLETQYF
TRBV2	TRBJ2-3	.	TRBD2	TGTGCCAGCAGTGTGGGAGTTGGGGGAGGGCTAAGTACGCAGTATTTT	CASSVGVGGGLSTQYF
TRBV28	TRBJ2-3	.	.	TGTGCCAGCACCCTAACAGATACGCAGTATTTT	CASTLTDTQYF
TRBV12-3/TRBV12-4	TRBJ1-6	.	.	TGTGCCAGCAGTTTAACGGGAAATTCACCCCTCCACTTT	CASSLTGNSPLHF
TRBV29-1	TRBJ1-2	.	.	TGCAGCGTAGATGAACAGGGTAGAAGCTATGGCTACACCTTC	CSVDEQGRSYGYTF
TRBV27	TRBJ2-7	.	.	TGTGCCAGCACCTCGTTTGGCTACGAGCAGTACTTC	CASTSFGYEQYF
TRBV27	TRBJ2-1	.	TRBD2	TGTGCCAGCAGGCAGCTAGCGGGAGGGCTAAATAATGAGCAGTTCTTC	CASRQLAGGLNNEQFF
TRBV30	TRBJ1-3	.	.	TGTGCCTGGAGTGTACAGAAAGGCCTCGGAAACACCATATATTTT	CAWSVQKGLGNTIYF
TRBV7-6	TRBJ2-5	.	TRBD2	TGTGCCAGCAGCACGCGGGGGGGCGAAGAGACCCAGTACTTC	CASSTRGGEETQYF
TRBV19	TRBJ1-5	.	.	TGTGCCAGTAGTATGTCGCTAAGTGGCAATCAGCCCCAGCATTTT	CASSMSLSGNQPQHF
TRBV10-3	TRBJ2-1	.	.	TGTGCCATCAGTGAAGGGGTTGAGCAGTTCTTC	CAISEGVEQFF
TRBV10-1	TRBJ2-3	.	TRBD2	TGCGCCAGCAGCGGAGGGACTAGCGGGGGGGCCGCTAGCACAGATACGCAGTATTTT	CASSGGTSGGAASTDTQYF
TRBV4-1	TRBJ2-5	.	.	TGCGCCAGCAGCCAAGCGCGAGGCCAAGAGACCCAGTACTTC	CASSQARGQETQYF
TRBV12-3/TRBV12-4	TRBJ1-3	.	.	TGTGCCAGCAGTTTGGGGGCTGGAAACACCATATATTTT	CASSLGAGNTIYF
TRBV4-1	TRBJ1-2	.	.	TGCGCCAGCAGCCTCGAGGGGTGGGGCTATGGCTACACCTTC	CASSLEGWGYGYTF
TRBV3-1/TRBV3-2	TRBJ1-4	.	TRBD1	TGTGCCAGCAGCCCACCCGTCCGACAGGGGGTTGAAAAACTGTTTTTT	CASSPPVRQGVEKLFF
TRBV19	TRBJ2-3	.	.	TGTGCCAGTAGTATGCCCCCGGGGCGGGTACAAGATACGCAGTATTTT	CASSMPPGRVQDTQYF
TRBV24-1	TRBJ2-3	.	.	TGTGCCACCAGTGATTTAGATACGCAGTATTTT	CATSDLDTQYF
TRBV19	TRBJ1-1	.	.	TGTGCCAGTAGCAGAAACACTGAAGCTTTCTTT	CASSRNTEAFF
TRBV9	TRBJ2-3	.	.	TGTGCCAGCAGCGTAGAGAAGGGGACAGATACGCAGTATTTT	CASSVEKGTDTQYF
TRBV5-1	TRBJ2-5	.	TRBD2	TGCGCCAGCAGCTTGGCTCTAGCGGGGAGTCAAGAGACCCAGTACTTC	CASSLALAGSQETQYF
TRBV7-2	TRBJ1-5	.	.	TGTGCCAGCAGCTTGGACGTAACTAATCAGCCCCAGCATTTT	CASSLDVTNQPQHF
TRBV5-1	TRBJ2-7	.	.	TGCGCCAGCAGCTTGTCGCCGGAAACAGGGCTTCGATACGAGCAGTACTTC	CASSLSPETGLRYEQYF